These 7 T cell receptor beta chains share one sample of origin, sequenced in a study of shared clonotypes between healthy human individuals. Libraries were prepared by immunoSEQ multiplex PCR; TCRdb keeps only in-frame clonotypes and omits some of them. The sample consists of 950,000 to 1,300,000 clones, about 77% of them appearing once. The source material was memory CD4+ T cells sorted from blood. The subset: CD45RA-negative fraction. These TCRs come from a young man in good health.

The table lists this clone with a few counts. The chain couples TRBV7-2 to TRBJ1-4; D is unclear. Trimming left V 2 bases short and J 8 bases short, with 9 bases between. CDR1 is SGHTA, CDR2 FQGNSA, per germline. The CDR3 is 13 amino acids. The CDR3 nucleotides read TGTGCCAGCAGCTTACTTCACAGAGAAAAACTGTTTTTT. This gives the protein CASSLLHREKLFF.

The genes are TRBV5-1 and TRBJ2-3; D gene ambiguous. Germline lookup yields CDR1 SGHRS and CDR2 YFSETQ. V lost 7 bases and J lost 0, with 15 bases in between. The CDR3 has 15 amino acids. In DNA form, the CDR3 reads TGCGCCAGCTTGGTCGGAGTTTCTAGCACAGATACGCAGTATTTT. Its translation is CASLVGVSSTDTQYF.

This sequence joins TRBV29-1 and TRBJ1-1; maybe TRBD1 (6 bases). Trimming left V 7 bases short and J 4 bases short, with 19 bases between. The CDR3 covers 14 residues. Looked up from germline, CDR1 is SQVTM and CDR2 is ANQGSEA. CDR3 DNA: TGCAGCGGAATCAGGGGCCCGAGTTCCACTGAAGCTTTCTTT. It codes for CSGIRGPSSTEAFF.

The rearrangement joins TRBV30 to TRBJ1-3; D gene uncertain. The V end lost 0 bases, the J end lost 0 bases, and 9 bases lay between the germline ends. CDR1 is GTSNPN and CDR2 is SVGIG in the germline V gene (reference sequence). The CDR3 extends over 15 amino acids. CDR3 nucleotide sequence: TGTGCCTGGAGTGTAGGTCACATCTCTGGAAACACCATATATTTT. Residues: CAWSVGHISGNTIYF.

The chain's CDR3 is CASSLGLAEDNEQFF. CDR3 nucleotide sequence: TGTGCCAGCAGCTTAGGGCTAGCGGAGGACAATGAGCAGTTCTTC. V usage is TRBV7-9 and J usage is TRBJ2-1; 7 bases map to TRBD2. CDR1 and CDR2 (germline): SEHNR, FQNEAQ (reference sequence). The CDR3 length is 15 residues. The ends lost 1 base at V and 5 bases at J; junction bases unmatched: 5.

The gene calls are TRBV11-2 and TRBJ1-4; D unclear. Trimming pared 5 bases from V and 11 bases from J, leaving 21 bases between. The germline V gene has CDR1 SGHAT and CDR2 FQNNGV. The CDR3 sequence is 15 residues long. The CDR3 is CASSPARGFGSKLFF. CDR3 in DNA: TGTGCCAGCAGCCCCGCCAGAGGATTTGGGTCGAAACTGTTTTTT.

This rearrangement joins TRBV30 to TRBJ2-3; TRBD2 matches 7 bases. Germline values: CDR1 GTSNPN, CDR2 SVGIG (reference sequence). The CDR3 runs 11 residues. Trimming at V came to 5 bases and at J to 8 bases, leaving 4 bases not matched to a gene. In nucleotides, the CDR3 is TGTGCCTGGTCGGGCGGGAGTACGCAGTATTTT. Its protein product is CAWSGGSTQYF.